The rows below give T cell receptor beta chains drawn from one sample of a study of T cells in Graves' hyperthyroidism and ophthalmopathy. MiXCR, applied by TCRdb to the multiplex PCR reads, yields one record per CDR3 protein. The table shows approximately 370,000 distinct CDR3 sequences, with more than 13% occurring only once. What was sequenced was blood. All receptors derive from a woman aged 30 to 39 with Graves' hyperthyroidism. Each CDR3 is given with its conserved first and last residue. Fields, in order: D gene, clone size, V gene, CDR3 length, J gene, CDR3 protein, CDR3 DNA. The D gene is left open where the match is weak. Size is omitted from some rows. Given values are once, few, many or a class for expanded clones.

>-|-|TRBV5-5|15|TRBJ1-6
CASSLTGTYNSPLHF
TGTGCCAGCAGCTTGACTGGGACCTATAATTCACCCCTCCACTTT
>TRBD1|many|TRBV11-1|14|TRBJ2-2
CASRDSANTGELFF
TGTGCCAGCCGGGACAGTGCGAACACCGGGGAGCTGTTTTTT
>-|many|TRBV27|14|TRBJ1-2
CASSFHPGLDGYTF
TGTGCCAGCAGTTTCCATCCGGGGTTGGACGGCTACACCTTC
>-|many|TRBV28|13|TRBJ2-1
CATTGTNPNEQFF
TGTGCCACCACCGGGACCAACCCCAATGAGCAGTTCTTC
>TRBD2|few|TRBV6-1|17|TRBJ2-2
CASRGGTSGANTGELFF
TGTGCCAGCAGGGGGGGTACTAGCGGAGCGAACACCGGGGAGCTGTTTTTT
>-|many|TRBV11-3|15|TRBJ2-1
CASSLIGFPGDEQFF
TGTGCCAGCAGCTTAATCGGTTTCCCAGGGGATGAGCAGTTCTTC
>-|few|TRBV15|17|TRBJ2-7
CATSRTGWTREPYEQYF
TGTGCCACCAGCAGAACCGGTTGGACCCGGGAGCCCTACGAGCAGTACTTC
>TRBD2|-|TRBV7-8|19|TRBJ2-5
CASSLVSGGLAGLGKTQYF
TGTGCCAGCAGCTTAGTTTCCGGTGGGCTAGCGGGACTGGGGAAGACCCAGTACTTC
>TRBD1|many|TRBV5-1|14|TRBJ2-7
CASSLVAGGYEQYF
TGTGCCAGCAGCTTAGTGGCAGGGGGCTACGAGCAGTACTTC
>-|few|TRBV6-1|14|TRBJ1-5
CASSENWGNQPQHF
TGTGCCAGCAGTGAAAATTGGGGCAATCAGCCCCAGCATTTT
>TRBD2|few|TRBV7-2|18|TRBJ2-1
CASSLVGLAGGTYNEQFF
TGTGCCAGCAGCTTAGTCGGACTAGCGGGAGGGACTTACAATGAGCAGTTCTTC
>-|-|TRBV27|15|TRBJ2-7
CASSLLGQLSYEQYF
TGTGCCAGCAGTTTACTTGGACAGCTCTCCTACGAGCAGTACTTC
>TRBD1|many|TRBV28|13|TRBJ2-7
CASSIGTDYEQYF
TGTGCCAGCAGTATCGGGACAGACTACGAGCAGTACTTC
>-|many|TRBV29-1|12|TRBJ2-5
CSVLSGEETQYF
TGCAGCGTCTTAAGCGGAGAAGAGACCCAGTACTTC
>-|many|TRBV5-1|16|TRBJ1-2
CASSQGGQRANYGYTF
TGCGCCAGCAGCCAAGGAGGGCAGAGAGCTAACTATGGCTACACCTTC
>-|-|TRBV24-1|14|TRBJ1-5
CATSGGKNNQPQHF
TGTGCCACCAGTGGGGGGAAAAACAATCAGCCCCAGCATTTT
>-|many|TRBV2|16|TRBJ2-1
CASSGEWRVSYNEQFF
TGTGCCAGCAGTGGGGAGTGGCGGGTATCCTACAATGAGCAGTTCTTC
>TRBD2|many|TRBV28|16|TRBJ2-1
CASRTGLGSTTDEQFF
TGTGCCAGCAGAACCGGACTAGGCTCCACAACCGATGAGCAGTTCTTC
>-|-|TRBV20-1|16|TRBJ2-1
CSARAKGGVSYNEQFF
TGCAGTGCTAGAGCAAAAGGCGGGGTCTCCTACAATGAGCAGTTCTTC
>TRBD1|few|TRBV6-1|18|TRBJ1-6
CASSSSSPGTGVNSPLHF
TGTGCCAGCAGTTCCTCCTCGCCCGGGACAGGGGTAAATTCACCCCTCCACTTT
>-|few|TRBV12-3/TRBV12-4|16|TRBJ2-2
CASRPPRGQNTGELFF
TGTGCCAGCAGACCCCCTCGAGGTCAGAACACCGGGGAGCTGTTTTTT
>-|-|TRBV18|14|TRBJ1-4
CASSPITGEQKLFF
TGTGCCAGCTCACCAATAACTGGGGAGCAAAAACTGTTTTTT
>TRBD1|many|TRBV5-4|16|TRBJ2-7
CASSVNQGALSYEQYF
TGTGCCAGCAGCGTTAATCAGGGGGCGCTTTCCTACGAGCAGTACTTC
>-|many|TRBV20-1|12|TRBJ2-1
CSARGLPNEQFF
TGCAGTGCTAGGGGACTCCCGAATGAGCAGTTCTTC
>TRBD1|many|TRBV27|18|TRBJ2-7
CASSSLLGQGGRTYEQYF
TGTGCCAGCAGTTCACTATTGGGACAGGGAGGACGGACCTACGAGCAGTACTTC
>-|-|TRBV5-1|14|TRBJ2-2
CASSFQGGAGELFF
TGCGCCAGCAGCTTCCAAGGGGGGGCCGGGGAGCTGTTTTTT